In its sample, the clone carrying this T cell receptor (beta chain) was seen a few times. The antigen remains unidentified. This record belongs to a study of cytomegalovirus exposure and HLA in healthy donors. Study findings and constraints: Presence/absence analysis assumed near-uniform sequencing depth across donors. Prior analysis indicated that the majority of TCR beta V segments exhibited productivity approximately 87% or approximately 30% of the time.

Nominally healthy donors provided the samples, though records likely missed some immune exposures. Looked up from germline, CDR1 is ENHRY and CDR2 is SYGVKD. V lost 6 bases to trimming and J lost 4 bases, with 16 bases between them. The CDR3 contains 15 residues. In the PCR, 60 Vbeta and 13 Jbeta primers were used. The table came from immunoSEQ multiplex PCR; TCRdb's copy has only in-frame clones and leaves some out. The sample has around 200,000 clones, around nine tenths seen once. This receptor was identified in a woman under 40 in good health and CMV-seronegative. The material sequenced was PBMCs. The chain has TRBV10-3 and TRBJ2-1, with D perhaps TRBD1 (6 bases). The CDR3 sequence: CAIRNLVDSYNEQFF. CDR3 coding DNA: TGTGCCATCAGAAATCTTGTGGACAGTTACAATGAGCAGTTCTTC.